This T cell receptor beta chain is drawn from a study of cytotoxic CD8 clonotypes in ibrutinib-treated CLL. Looking at the study overall: Productive templates per sample averaged approximately 250,000; productive rearrangements, 94,082.

Method: immunoSEQ multiplex PCR; TCRdb's copy keeps in-frame clones and lacks some. The table has some 70,000 clones, 75% to 95% seen once; the top ten hold 2.5% to 3.5%. The CDR3 runs 18 residues. V was cut by 4 bases and J by 0 bases, with 21 bases left in between. CDR1 LNHNV and CDR2 YYDKDF come from the germline V gene (reference sequence). Turning to this clone: Its antigen is currently unknown.

Genomic DNA in a quantity of 2 to 2.5 micrograms was derived from cryopreserved PBMCs for TCR beta libraries. Study-wide results and limits: At progression, clonality fell back toward baseline after rising at ibrutinib response. Contraction or stability on treatment characterized the public clonotypes, which were uncommon.

The V and J genes are TRBV15 and TRBJ1-2, with D tentatively TRBD1 (6 bases). This TCR was sampled from a human donor with chronic lymphocytic leukemia. The sample in question was PBMCs, obtained after 12 months of ibrutinib treatment. This chain's CDR3 is CATSTIKWGADTNYGYTF. In DNA form, the CDR3 reads TGTGCCACCAGCACGATAAAGTGGGGGGCCGACACTAACTATGGCTACACCTTC.